This TCR beta chain derives from a study of OX40 agonist ivuxolimab in advanced cancers. Study-wide findings and caveats: Determination of antigen specificity was not performed for the expanded peripheral T cells.

Note on this clone: Its antigen is unidentified.

Using immunoSEQ multiplex PCR, the repertoire was profiled, and TCRdb retains in-frame clones only, with some absent. The data show approximately 33,000 clones, with less than 90% seen just once and around 39% held by the top ten. The CDR3 length is 13 residues. The germline CDR1 and CDR2 sequences are GTSNPN and SVGIG (reference sequence). Trimming cost V 0 bases and J 3 bases, with 8 bases left between them. The sequencing used CD4+ or CD8+ T cells sorted from blood, collected in a trial of the OX40 agonist ivuxolimab. The chain has TRBV30 and TRBJ1-1; D gene unclear. This clonotype originated in an adult with an advanced solid tumor such as melanoma, head and neck, liver or kidney cancer. The chain's CDR3 is CAWSVQGYTEAFF. The CDR3 DNA sequence: TGTGCCTGGAGTGTACAAGGGTACACTGAAGCTTTCTTT. Drawing the rest from reference TRBV30 and TRBJ1-1, the complete variable domain is SQTIHQWPATLVQPVGSPLSLECTVEGTSNPNLYWYRQAAGRGLQLLFYSVGIGQISSEVPQNLSASRPQDRQFILSSKKLLLSDSGFYLCAWSVQGYTEAFFGQGTRLTVV.